Listed below are T cell receptor beta chains from one sample, sequenced in a study of T-cell memory formation after mild COVID-19. Each CDR3 protein is one row after TCRdb ran MiXCR on the 5' RACE reads. In the table there are fewer than 700,000 distinct CDR3 sequences, about 22% of which are singletons. The sequenced sample was PBMCs or a T cell subset sorted from them (not recorded which). These TCRs come from an adult woman who had mild COVID-19 (a few samples of this study predate the infection). Cell type and time point are not known. CDR3s include the opening cysteine and the closing phenylalanine or tryptophan. The D gene is left open where the match is weak. Size is stated for part of the rows, as once, few or many counts, or as a class when the clone is expanded.

.	TRBV9	.	TRBJ2-6	TGTGCCAGCAGCGTAGGAGGCTCTGGGGCCAACGTCCTGACTTTC	CASSVGGSGANVLTF
.	TRBV5-1	.	TRBJ2-1	TGCGCCAGCAGCTTGGAACCGGGTGGTGCGGTGAATGAGCAGTTCTTC	CASSLEPGGAVNEQFF
few	TRBV4-1	TRBD1	TRBJ2-7	TGCGCCAGCAGCCAAGAACAGGGGTACTACGAGCAGTACTTC	CASSQEQGYYEQYF
few	TRBV12-3/TRBV12-4	.	TRBJ2-1	TGTGCCAGCAGTTTAGTGATCGGGAAGCATGAGCAGTTCTTC	CASSLVIGKHEQFF
.	TRBV28	.	TRBJ1-1	TGTGCCAGCAGTTCGGCGCAACAGGGTGCGGGCACTGAAGCTTTCTTT	CASSSAQQGAGTEAFF
many	TRBV7-6	.	TRBJ2-1	TGTGCCAGCAGCTCTTCTGGGGGAGAGCAGTTCTTC	CASSSSGGEQFF
few	TRBV12-3/TRBV12-4	TRBD2	TRBJ2-7	TGTGCCAGCAGTTCTAGGACTAGTAGGTCCTACGAGCAGTACTTC	CASSSRTSRSYEQYF
few	TRBV7-6	.	TRBJ2-5	TGTGCCAGCAGCCGCCGCGGCGGGCAGACCCAGTACTTC	CASSRRGGQTQYF
.	TRBV7-2	TRBD2	TRBJ2-3	TGTGCCAGCAGCCCCATAAAGAGCGGGGCAAACACAGATACGCAGTATTTT	CASSPIKSGANTDTQYF
.	TRBV12-3/TRBV12-4	TRBD2	TRBJ2-2	TGTGCCAGCAGTTTCCAACTAGCGGGCACCGGGGAGCTGTTTTTT	CASSFQLAGTGELFF
few	TRBV7-6	.	TRBJ1-2	TGTGCCAGCAGCTTACAAGGGGCTAACTACACCTTC	CASSLQGANYTF
few	TRBV7-8	.	TRBJ2-6	TGTGCCAGCAGCTATCAGGGAATCTCTCTCTCTGGGGCCAACGTCCTGACTTTC	CASSYQGISLSGANVLTF
.	TRBV7-6	TRBD2	TRBJ2-7	TGTGCCAGCAGCTCAGGGCTAGCGGGAGGCCACTACGAGCAGTACTTC	CASSSGLAGGHYEQYF
few	TRBV6-5	.	TRBJ1-4	TGTGCCAGCAGACCCCCAGGAGCAACTAATGAAAAACTGTTTTTT	CASRPPGATNEKLFF
.	TRBV27	TRBD1	TRBJ2-3	TGTGCCAGCAGACTAGACAGGGCGGACACAGATACGCAGTATTTT	CASRLDRADTDTQYF
.	TRBV27	.	TRBJ2-7	TGTGCCAGCAGTTTCGGTCTAGGGAGGATCCCCTACGAGCAGTACTTC	CASSFGLGRIPYEQYF
once	TRBV4-1	TRBD2	TRBJ2-1	TGCGCCAGCAGCCAAGAGGGGCGGGGGGGCTCCTACAATGAGCAGTTCTTC	CASSQEGRGGSYNEQFF